The rows below give T cell receptor beta chains drawn from one sample of a study of Graves' ophthalmopathy and Graves' hyperthyroidism. TCRdb fed the multiplex PCR reads into MiXCR, producing one record per CDR3 protein. The sample contains fewer than 400,000 distinct CDR3 sequences, 15% to 20% of which appear only once. Source material: peripheral blood. These TCRs come from a woman between 18 and 29 years old with Graves' ophthalmopathy. CDR3s leave out the opening cysteine and the closing phenylalanine or tryptophan.

v_gene	CDR3aa
TRBV6-2/TRBV6-3	ASSITGTASYEQY
TRBV18	ASSPNQGLAGPAETQY
TRBV7-2	ASTPTGTGELF
TRBV12-3/TRBV12-4	ASSFWDTNYEQY
TRBV7-3	ASSLRGETEAF
TRBV9	ASSPGTGAGTGELF
TRBV20-1	SAREGAVETQY
TRBV6-1	TSSEGRPRWVAF
TRBV11-2	ASSLDRWVERIAEETQY
TRBV29-1	SVAGGTGGYT
TRBV19	ASSRTEPIYGYT
TRBV12-3/TRBV12-4	ASSFLSALAGQPQH
TRBV6-1	ASSEPGGSRDGELF
TRBV19	ASSIVGGLAEETQY
TRBV6-1	ASRVTGLNQPQH
TRBV29-1	SVGGQGNQPQH
TRBV6-5	ASTTTGPNTGELF
TRBV27	ASSLGTPRTEAF
TRBV6-5	ASSSQGARGNQPQH
TRBV11-1	ASSRGAGGLTEAF
TRBV27	ASSPIGQGFAKNIQY
TRBV19	ASSPGLKGFEQY
TRBV6-2/TRBV6-3	ASSSPGGWGTEAF
TRBV10-3	AIKGAPNTEAF
TRBV6-2/TRBV6-3	ASTPTGLNREQY